This is a list of T cell receptor beta chains from one sample in a study of blood T cell repertoires in COVID-19. The data were produced by immunoSEQ multiplex PCR, yet TCRdb's version contains in-frame clones alone and is incomplete. The sample records 350,000 to 400,000 clones, roughly 92% being singletons. The sequenced sample was PBMCs or T cells enriched from blood (not recorded which). Source of these receptors: a woman aged 40 to 50 who had been exposed to COVID-19. CDR3s include the opening cysteine and the closing phenylalanine or tryptophan. D genes are given only for firm matches. Size values are once, few and many counts, or a class for expanded clones, and some rows have none.

V	J	size	D	CDR3	DNA
TRBV4-3	TRBJ1-1	NA	NA	CASSRKNRNTEAFF	TGCGCCAGCAGCCGGAAAAACAGGAACACTGAAGCTTTCTTT
TRBV7-2	TRBJ2-3	NA	TRBD2	CASSRTRSTDTQYF	TGTGCCAGCAGCCGGACTAGAAGCACAGATACGCAGTATTTT
TRBV19	TRBJ1-4	NA	TRBD1	CASNRPGDRGEGGEKLFF	TGTGCCAGTAACAGGCCCGGGGACAGGGGAGAGGGCGGTGAAAAACTGTTTTTT
TRBV10-3	TRBJ2-1	NA	NA	CAITPAGGPLNEQFF	TGTGCCATCACCCCGGCCGGGGGGCCTTTGAATGAGCAGTTCTTC
TRBV30	TRBJ2-3	NA	TRBD2	CAWGLAGGGTDTQYF	TGTGCCTGGGGACTAGCGGGGGGGGGCACAGATACGCAGTATTTT
TRBV7-9	TRBJ1-1	NA	NA	CASSPGGSTEAFF	TGTGCCAGCAGCCCTGGCGGGAGCACTGAAGCTTTCTTT
TRBV7-9	TRBJ1-1	once	NA	CASSPSGANTEAFF	TGTGCCAGCAGCCCCTCAGGTGCGAACACTGAAGCTTTCTTT
TRBV11-3	TRBJ2-1	NA	NA	CASSPLAGDLGGEQFF	TGTGCCAGCAGCCCCCTGGCGGGGGATTTAGGGGGTGAGCAGTTCTTC
TRBV7-2	TRBJ2-1	NA	TRBD2	CASTLSPGGPGEQFF	TGTGCCAGCACCCTTAGCCCGGGGGGGCCTGGAGAGCAGTTCTTC
TRBV9	TRBJ2-7	NA	NA	CASSVGQGPHEQYF	TGTGCCAGCAGCGTAGGCCAGGGGCCCCACGAGCAGTACTTC
TRBV11-3	TRBJ2-7	NA	TRBD1	CASEGQTYEQYF	TGTGCCTCCGAGGGACAGACCTACGAGCAGTACTTC
TRBV19	TRBJ2-7	once	NA	CASSIAGSSYEQYF	TGTGCCAGTAGTATTGCCGGGAGCTCCTACGAGCAGTACTTC
TRBV12-3/TRBV12-4	TRBJ1-2	NA	NA	CASSFGVNYGYTF	TGTGCCAGCAGTTTCGGAGTGAACTATGGCTACACCTTC
TRBV29-1	TRBJ1-3	NA	TRBD1	CSFRQGSSGNTIYF	TGCAGCTTTCGACAGGGAAGCTCTGGAAACACCATATATTTT
TRBV20-1	TRBJ2-7	NA	NA	CSASVSAGAYEQYF	TGCAGTGCTAGTGTCTCCGCCGGAGCCTACGAGCAGTACTTC
TRBV30	TRBJ1-1	NA	NA	CAWSEQQNTEAFF	TGTGCCTGGAGTGAACAGCAAAACACTGAAGCTTTCTTT
TRBV2	TRBJ2-5	NA	NA	CASSEFAQGGETQYF	TGTGCCAGCAGTGAGTTTGCCCAGGGTGGGGAGACCCAGTACTTC
TRBV19	TRBJ1-1	NA	NA	CASRSTGHGNTEAFF	TGTGCCAGTAGGTCAACGGGACACGGAAACACTGAAGCTTTCTTT
TRBV12-5	TRBJ1-2	NA	NA	CASALDRYGYTF	TGTGCTAGTGCCCTCGACAGGTATGGCTACACCTTC
TRBV30	TRBJ1-1	few	NA	CAWSVLGRGEAFF	TGTGCCTGGAGTGTACTCGGGAGGGGTGAAGCTTTCTTT
TRBV24-1	TRBJ1-5	NA	NA	CATSDSTGYSNQPQHF	TGTGCCACCAGTGACTCCACGGGATATAGCAATCAGCCCCAGCATTTT
TRBV6-5	TRBJ1-1	NA	NA	CASSSQGTTFF	TGTGCCAGCAGTTCCCAGGGGACTACTTTCTTT
TRBV11-3	TRBJ1-3	NA	NA	CASSLSRNTIYF	TGTGCCAGCAGCTTATCCAGAAACACCATATATTTT
TRBV7-3	TRBJ2-1	NA	TRBD2	CASSSLGSGVGDEQFF	TGTGCCAGCAGCTCCCTCGGCAGCGGGGTGGGGGATGAGCAGTTCTTC
TRBV2	TRBJ1-4	NA	NA	CASSEVEGRGEKLFF	TGTGCCAGCAGTGAAGTTGAGGGAAGAGGTGAAAAACTGTTTTTT
TRBV12-3/TRBV12-4	TRBJ2-7	NA	NA	CASSHRRSYEQYF	TGTGCCAGCAGTCACCGCCGGTCCTACGAGCAGTACTTC
TRBV18	TRBJ2-5	NA	NA	CASSSTGQRLETQYF	TGTGCCAGCTCTTCCACCGGACAGAGGTTAGAGACCCAGTACTTC
TRBV19	TRBJ1-4	NA	TRBD1	CASRQGGLEKLFF	TGTGCCAGTAGGCAGGGGGGTTTGGAAAAACTGTTTTTT
TRBV6-5	TRBJ1-2	NA	NA	CASSYSRGGYTF	TGTGCCAGCAGTTACTCGCGGGGTGGCTACACCTTC
TRBV5-1	TRBJ1-2	NA	TRBD1	CASSLVSQGNFGYTF	TGCGCCAGCAGCTTGGTTTCACAGGGGAATTTTGGGTACACCTTC
TRBV7-6	TRBJ2-5	NA	NA	CASSPNPLQGETQYF	TGTGCCAGCAGCCCAAACCCCCTACAGGGAGAGACCCAGTACTTC
TRBV11-3	TRBJ2-5	NA	NA	CASSLGGAVQETQYF	TGTGCCAGCAGCTTAGGTGGGGCAGTACAAGAGACCCAGTACTTC
TRBV6-5	TRBJ1-1	NA	NA	CASSYSQGGVNTEAFF	TGTGCCAGCAGTTACAGTCAGGGTGGAGTGAACACTGAAGCTTTCTTT
TRBV27	TRBJ1-1	NA	TRBD1	CASSYTGTGHAFF	TGTGCCAGCAGCTACACCGGGACAGGGCACGCTTTCTTT
TRBV24-1	TRBJ2-1	NA	NA	CATSDFRGSPKGNEQFF	TGTGCCACCAGTGATTTCCGAGGGAGCCCTAAAGGCAATGAGCAGTTCTTC
TRBV19	TRBJ2-1	NA	TRBD2	CASSGRANEQFF	TGTGCCAGTAGCGGGAGGGCCAATGAGCAGTTCTTC
TRBV7-2	TRBJ2-5	NA	NA	CASRPGQSQETQYF	TGTGCCAGCAGACCGGGACAAAGCCAAGAGACCCAGTACTTC
TRBV30	TRBJ1-5	NA	NA	CAWSTGSGNQPQHF	TGTGCCTGGAGTACAGGGTCCGGGAATCAGCCCCAGCATTTT
TRBV24-1	TRBJ2-1	NA	NA	CATSEFQGGEQFF	TGTGCCACCAGTGAGTTCCAAGGGGGTGAGCAGTTCTTC
TRBV14	TRBJ1-1	NA	NA	CASSHPGGTEAFF	TGTGCCAGCAGCCACCCGGGGGGCACTGAAGCTTTCTTT
TRBV19	TRBJ2-1	NA	NA	CASSIGANEQFF	TGTGCCAGTAGTATAGGGGCTAATGAGCAGTTCTTC
TRBV28	TRBJ2-3	NA	TRBD2	CASSLAGAGATDTQYF	TGTGCCAGCAGTTTAGCGGGAGCTGGGGCAACAGATACGCAGTATTTT
TRBV5-1	TRBJ2-3	NA	NA	CASSLAPTSSDTQYF	TGCGCCAGCAGCTTGGCCCCCACTAGTTCCGATACGCAGTATTTT
TRBV3-1/TRBV3-2	TRBJ1-2	once	TRBD1	CASSQERSGQGQSYGYTF	TGTGCCAGCAGCCAAGAACGGTCGGGACAGGGGCAATCGTATGGCTACACCTTC
TRBV5-1	TRBJ1-2	NA	NA	CASSLEKGGGYTF	TGCGCCAGCAGCTTGGAAAAGGGAGGCGGCTACACCTTC
TRBV7-6	TRBJ2-7	NA	TRBD2	CASSYREGLGPNYEQYF	TGTGCCAGCAGCTACCGGGAGGGTTTGGGACCCAATTACGAGCAGTACTTC
TRBV15	TRBJ2-7	NA	TRBD1	CATSRERGPSYEQYF	TGTGCCACCAGCAGAGAAAGGGGGCCTTCCTACGAGCAGTACTTC
TRBV5-4	TRBJ2-7	NA	NA	CASSDGTFNYEQYF	TGTGCCAGCAGCGACGGGACATTTAACTACGAGCAGTACTTC
TRBV30	TRBJ1-2	NA	TRBD1	CAWDGTGIGYTF	TGTGCCTGGGACGGGACAGGGATTGGCTACACCTTC
TRBV3-1/TRBV3-2	TRBJ1-1	NA	TRBD1	CASSRTGGEGTEAFF	TGTGCCAGCAGCCGGACAGGGGGCGAGGGCACTGAAGCTTTCTTT
TRBV7-9	TRBJ2-3	once	TRBD1	CASGGYRGRTDTQYF	TGTGCCAGCGGAGGTTACAGGGGACGCACAGATACGCAGTATTTT
TRBV11-3	TRBJ2-5	NA	TRBD1	CASSIRDREETQYF	TGTGCCAGCAGCATCCGGGACAGGGAAGAGACCCAGTACTTC
TRBV19	TRBJ1-2	NA	NA	CASTPSVGGNGYTF	TGTGCCAGTACCCCTTCGGTGGGAGGGAATGGCTACACCTTC
TRBV7-9	TRBJ1-4	NA	NA	CASSRKQGNEKLFF	TGTGCCAGCAGCCGAAAACAGGGTAATGAAAAACTGTTTTTT
TRBV18	TRBJ1-5	NA	NA	CASSPDSSNQPQHF	TGTGCCAGCTCACCTGACAGTAGCAATCAGCCCCAGCATTTT
TRBV18	TRBJ2-5	few	TRBD1	CASSRPGQGQETQYF	TGTGCCAGCTCACGACCGGGACAGGGCCAAGAGACCCAGTACTTC
TRBV7-2	TRBJ1-1	NA	NA	CASSFEGGGTEAFF	TGTGCCAGCAGCTTTGAGGGAGGAGGCACTGAAGCTTTCTTT
TRBV11-3	TRBJ1-2	NA	TRBD1	CASSKKGTGSGYTF	TGTGCCAGCAGCAAGAAAGGGACAGGTTCTGGCTACACCTTC
TRBV9	TRBJ1-5	NA	NA	CASSVGGINQPQHF	TGTGCCAGCAGCGTAGGGGGCATCAATCAGCCCCAGCATTTT